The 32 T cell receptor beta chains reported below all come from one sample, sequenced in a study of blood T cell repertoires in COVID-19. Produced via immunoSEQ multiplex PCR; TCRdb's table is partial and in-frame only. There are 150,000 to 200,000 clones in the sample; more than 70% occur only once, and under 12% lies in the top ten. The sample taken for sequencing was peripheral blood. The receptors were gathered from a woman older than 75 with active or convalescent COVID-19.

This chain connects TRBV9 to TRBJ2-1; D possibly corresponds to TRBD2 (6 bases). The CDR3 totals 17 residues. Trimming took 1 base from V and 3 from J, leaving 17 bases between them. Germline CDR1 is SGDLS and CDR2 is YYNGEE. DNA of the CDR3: TGTGCCAGCAGCGTAACTAGAAGCGGGCCTAACTACAATGAGCAGTTCTTC. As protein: CASSVTRSGPNYNEQFF.

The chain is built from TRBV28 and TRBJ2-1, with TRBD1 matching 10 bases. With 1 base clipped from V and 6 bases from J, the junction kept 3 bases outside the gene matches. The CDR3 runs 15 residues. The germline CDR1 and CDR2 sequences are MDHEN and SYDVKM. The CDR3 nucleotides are TGTGCCAGCAGTTTATCAGGGACAGGGGCCAATGAGCAGTTCTTC. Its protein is CASSLSGTGANEQFF. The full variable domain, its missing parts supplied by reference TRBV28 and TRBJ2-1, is DVKVTQSSRYLVKRTGEKVFLECVQDMDHENMFWYRQDPGLGLRLIYFSYDVKMKEKGDIPEGYSVSREKKERFSLILESASTNQTSMYLCASSLSGTGANEQFFGPGTRLTVL.

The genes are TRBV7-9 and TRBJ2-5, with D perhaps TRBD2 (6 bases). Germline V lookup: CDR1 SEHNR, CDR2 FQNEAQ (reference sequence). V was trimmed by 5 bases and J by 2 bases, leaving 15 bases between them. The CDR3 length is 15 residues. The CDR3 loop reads CASSPGGAVQETQYF. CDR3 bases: TGTGCCAGCAGCCCCGGGGGTGCAGTGCAAGAGACCCAGTACTTC. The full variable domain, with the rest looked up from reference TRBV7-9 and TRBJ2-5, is DTGVSQNPRHKITKRGQNVTFRCDPISEHNRLYWYRQTLGQGPEFLTYFQNEAQLEKSRLLSDRFSAERPKGSFSTLEIQRTEQGDSAMYLCASSPGGAVQETQYFGPGTRLLVL.

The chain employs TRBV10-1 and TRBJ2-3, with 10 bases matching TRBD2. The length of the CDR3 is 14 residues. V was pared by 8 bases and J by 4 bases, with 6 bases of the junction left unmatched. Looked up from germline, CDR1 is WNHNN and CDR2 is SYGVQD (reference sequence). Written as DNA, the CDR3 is TGCGCCAGCGGGTCTAGCGGGAGTCCAGATACGCAGTATTTT. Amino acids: CASGSSGSPDTQYF.

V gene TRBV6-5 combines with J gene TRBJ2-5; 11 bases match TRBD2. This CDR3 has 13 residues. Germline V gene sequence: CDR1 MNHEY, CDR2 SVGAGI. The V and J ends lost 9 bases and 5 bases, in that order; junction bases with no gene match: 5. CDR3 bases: TGTGCCAGTAGCGGGAGGGCCCCGGAGACCCAGTACTTC. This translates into CASSGRAPETQYF.

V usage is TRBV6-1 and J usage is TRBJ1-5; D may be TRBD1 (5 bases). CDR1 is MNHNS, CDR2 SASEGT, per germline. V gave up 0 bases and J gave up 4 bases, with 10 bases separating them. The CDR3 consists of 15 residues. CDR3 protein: CASSEAAGWNQPQHF. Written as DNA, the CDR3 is TGTGCCAGCAGTGAAGCGGCAGGGTGGAATCAGCCCCAGCATTTT.

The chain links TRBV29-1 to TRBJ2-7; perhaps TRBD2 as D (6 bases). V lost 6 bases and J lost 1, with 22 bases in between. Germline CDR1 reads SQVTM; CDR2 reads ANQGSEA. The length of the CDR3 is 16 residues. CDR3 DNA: TGCAGCGTGGAAAATGCGGGGCCCCGGGGATCCTACGAGCAGTACTTC. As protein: CSVENAGPRGSYEQYF.

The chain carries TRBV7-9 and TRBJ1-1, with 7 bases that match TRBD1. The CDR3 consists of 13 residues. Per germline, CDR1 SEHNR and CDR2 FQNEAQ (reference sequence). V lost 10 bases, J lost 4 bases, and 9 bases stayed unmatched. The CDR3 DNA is TGTGCCAAACAGGGGCTGGGCAGCACTGAAGCTTTCTTT. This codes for CAKQGLGSTEAFF.

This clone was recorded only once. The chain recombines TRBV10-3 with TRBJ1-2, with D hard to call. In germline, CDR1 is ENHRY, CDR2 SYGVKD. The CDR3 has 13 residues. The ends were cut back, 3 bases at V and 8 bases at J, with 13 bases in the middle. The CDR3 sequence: CAISDSNSGGYTF. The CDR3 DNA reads TGTGCCATCAGTGACTCTAACTCGGGAGGCTACACCTTC.

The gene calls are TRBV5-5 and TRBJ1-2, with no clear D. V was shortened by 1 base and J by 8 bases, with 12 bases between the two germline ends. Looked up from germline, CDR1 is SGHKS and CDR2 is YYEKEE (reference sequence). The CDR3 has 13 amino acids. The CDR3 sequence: CASSLNDLRGYTF. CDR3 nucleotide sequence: TGTGCCAGCAGCTTGAACGACTTGAGGGGCTACACCTTC. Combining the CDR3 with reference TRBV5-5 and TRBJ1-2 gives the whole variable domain DAGVTQSPTHLIKTRGQQVTLRCSPISGHKSVSWYQQVLGQGPQFIFQYYEKEERGRGNFPDRFSARQFPNYSSELNVNALLLGDSALYLCASSLNDLRGYTFGSGTRLTVV.

CDR3 nucleotides: TGTGCCAGCAGCGCACGGACAGCCTCGAACACTGAAGCTTTCTTT. Its protein is CASSARTASNTEAFF. The gene calls are TRBV7-6 and TRBJ1-1, with a weak D call TRBD1 (6 bases). Trimming took off 5 bases at V and 1 base at J, with 14 bases between the two ends. CDR3 size: 15 residues. From germline, CDR1 is SGHVS and CDR2 FNYEAQ.

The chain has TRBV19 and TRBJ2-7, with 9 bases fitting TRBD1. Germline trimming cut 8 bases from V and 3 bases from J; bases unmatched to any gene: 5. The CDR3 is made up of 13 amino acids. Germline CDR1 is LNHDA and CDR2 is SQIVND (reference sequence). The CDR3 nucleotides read TGTGCCAGTCGGGACAGGGACGTCTACGAGCAGTACTTC. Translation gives CASRDRDVYEQYF.

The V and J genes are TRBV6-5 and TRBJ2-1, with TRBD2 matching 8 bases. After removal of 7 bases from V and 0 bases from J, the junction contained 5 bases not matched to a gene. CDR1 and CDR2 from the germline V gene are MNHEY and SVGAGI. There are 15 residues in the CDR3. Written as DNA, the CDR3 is TGTGCCAGCAACCTAGCGGGTAGCTCCTACAATGAGCAGTTCTTC. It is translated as CASNLAGSSYNEQFF.

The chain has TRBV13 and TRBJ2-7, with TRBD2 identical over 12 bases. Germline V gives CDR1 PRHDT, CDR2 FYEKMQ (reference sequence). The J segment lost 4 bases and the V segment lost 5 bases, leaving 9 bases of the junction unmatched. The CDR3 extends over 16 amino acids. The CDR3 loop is CASSTETSGRPYEQYF. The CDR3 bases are TGTGCCAGCAGCACAGAGACTAGCGGGAGACCGTACGAGCAGTACTTC.

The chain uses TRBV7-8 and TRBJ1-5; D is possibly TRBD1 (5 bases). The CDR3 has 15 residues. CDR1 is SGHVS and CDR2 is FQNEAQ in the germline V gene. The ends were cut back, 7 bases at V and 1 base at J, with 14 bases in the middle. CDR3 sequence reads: CASTSGFRSNQPQHF. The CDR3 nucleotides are TGTGCCAGCACCTCAGGGTTCAGGAGCAATCAGCCCCAGCATTTT.

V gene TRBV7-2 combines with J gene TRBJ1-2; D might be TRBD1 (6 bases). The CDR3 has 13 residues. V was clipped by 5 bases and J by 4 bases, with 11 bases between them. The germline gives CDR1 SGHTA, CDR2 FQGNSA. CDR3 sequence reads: CASSNREAYGYTF. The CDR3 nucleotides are TGTGCCAGCAGCAACAGGGAAGCCTATGGCTACACCTTC.

As DNA, the CDR3 is TGTGCCAGCAGTCTACAGGGGCACACCGGGGAGCTGTTTTTT. Translated, it gives CASSLQGHTGELFF. V is TRBV2 and J is TRBJ2-2; TRBD1 matches 7 bases. J was trimmed by 3 bases and V by 5 bases; bases with no gene match: 3. This CDR3 is 14 amino acids long. Germline CDR1 reads SNHLY; CDR2 reads FYNNEI.

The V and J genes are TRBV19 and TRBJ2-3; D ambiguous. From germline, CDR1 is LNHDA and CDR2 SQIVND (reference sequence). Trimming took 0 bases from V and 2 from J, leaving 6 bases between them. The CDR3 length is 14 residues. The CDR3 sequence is CASSIEANTDTQYF. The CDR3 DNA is TGTGCCAGTAGTATAGAAGCTAACACAGATACGCAGTATTTT.

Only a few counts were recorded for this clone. As DNA, the CDR3 is TGCGCCAGCAGTGAGCACCCGGACGGGGGTGCTTTCTTT. It yields the protein CASSEHPDGGAFF. The rearrangement uses TRBV10-2 and TRBJ1-1, with a weak D call TRBD1 (5 bases). CDR1 is WSHSY, CDR2 SAAADI, per germline. Trimming removed 2 bases from V and 11 bases from J, with 15 bases in between. The CDR3 covers 13 residues.

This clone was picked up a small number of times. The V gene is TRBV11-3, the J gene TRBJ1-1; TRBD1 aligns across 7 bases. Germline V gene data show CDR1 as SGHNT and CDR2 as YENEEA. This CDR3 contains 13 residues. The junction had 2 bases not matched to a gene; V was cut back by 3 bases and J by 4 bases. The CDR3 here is CASSFDRATEAFF. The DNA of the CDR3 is TGTGCCAGCAGCTTCGACAGGGCCACTGAAGCTTTCTTT.

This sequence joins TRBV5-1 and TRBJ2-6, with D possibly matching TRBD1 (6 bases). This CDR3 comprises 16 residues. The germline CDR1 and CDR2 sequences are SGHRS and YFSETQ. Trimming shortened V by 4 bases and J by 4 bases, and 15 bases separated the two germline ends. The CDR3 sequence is CASSIQPGAGANVLTF. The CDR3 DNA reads TGCGCCAGCAGCATACAACCAGGGGCCGGGGCCAACGTCCTGACTTTC. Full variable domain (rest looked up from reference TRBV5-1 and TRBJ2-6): KAGVTQTPRYLIKTRGQQVTLSCSPISGHRSVSWYQQTPGQGLQFLFEYFSETQRNKGNFPGRFSGRQFSNSRSEMNVSTLELGDSALYLCASSIQPGAGANVLTFGAGSRLTVL.

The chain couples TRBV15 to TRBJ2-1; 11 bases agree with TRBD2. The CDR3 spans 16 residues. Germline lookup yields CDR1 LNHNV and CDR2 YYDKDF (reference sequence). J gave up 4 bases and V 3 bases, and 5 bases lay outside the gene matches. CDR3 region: CATSSNSGRVYNEQFF. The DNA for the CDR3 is TGTGCCACCAGCAGTAATAGCGGGAGGGTTTACAATGAGCAGTTCTTC.

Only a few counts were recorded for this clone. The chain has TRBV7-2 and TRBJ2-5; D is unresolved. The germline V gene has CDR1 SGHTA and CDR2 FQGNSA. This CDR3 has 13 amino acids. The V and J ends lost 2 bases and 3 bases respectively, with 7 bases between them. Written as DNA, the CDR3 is TGTGCCAGCAGCTTAAGTGCGGAAGAGACCCAGTACTTC. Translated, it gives CASSLSAEETQYF.

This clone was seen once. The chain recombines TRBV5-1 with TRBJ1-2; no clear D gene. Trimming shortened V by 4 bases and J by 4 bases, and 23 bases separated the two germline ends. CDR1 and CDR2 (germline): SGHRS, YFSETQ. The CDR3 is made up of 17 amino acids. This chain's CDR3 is CASSPEEPTISLYGYTF. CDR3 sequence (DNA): TGCGCCAGCAGCCCGGAAGAGCCCACTATTTCCCTCTATGGCTACACCTTC. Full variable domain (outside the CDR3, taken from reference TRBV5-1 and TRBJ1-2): KAGVTQTPRYLIKTRGQQVTLSCSPISGHRSVSWYQQTPGQGLQFLFEYFSETQRNKGNFPGRFSGRQFSNSRSEMNVSTLELGDSALYLCASSPEEPTISLYGYTFGSGTRLTVV.

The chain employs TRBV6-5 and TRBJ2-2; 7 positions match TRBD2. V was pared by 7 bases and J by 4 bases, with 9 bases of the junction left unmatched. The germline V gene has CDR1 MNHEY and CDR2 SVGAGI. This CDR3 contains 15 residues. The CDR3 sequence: CASTLSGMRTGELFF. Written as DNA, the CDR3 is TGTGCCAGCACGCTGAGCGGGATGCGCACCGGGGAGCTGTTTTTT.

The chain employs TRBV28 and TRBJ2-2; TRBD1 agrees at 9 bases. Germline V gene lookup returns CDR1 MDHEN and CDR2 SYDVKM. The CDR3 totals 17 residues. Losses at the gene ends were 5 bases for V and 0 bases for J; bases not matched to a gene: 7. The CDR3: CASSHDRGYANTGELFF. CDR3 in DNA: TGTGCCAGCAGTCACGACAGGGGGTACGCGAACACCGGGGAGCTGTTTTTT.

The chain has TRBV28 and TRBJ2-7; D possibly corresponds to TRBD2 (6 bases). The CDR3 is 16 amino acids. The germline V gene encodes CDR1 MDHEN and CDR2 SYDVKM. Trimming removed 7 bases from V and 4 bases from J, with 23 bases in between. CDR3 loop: CASTMDVRAAGYEQYF. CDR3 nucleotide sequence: TGTGCCAGCACCATGGACGTGAGGGCCGCGGGATACGAGCAGTACTTC.

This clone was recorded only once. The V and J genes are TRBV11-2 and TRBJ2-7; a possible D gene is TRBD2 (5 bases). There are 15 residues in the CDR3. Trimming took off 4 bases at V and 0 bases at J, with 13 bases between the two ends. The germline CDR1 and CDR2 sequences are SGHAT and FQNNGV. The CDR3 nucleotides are TGTGCCAGCAGCTCCGGAGTAGCGAACTCCTACGAGCAGTACTTC. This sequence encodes CASSSGVANSYEQYF.

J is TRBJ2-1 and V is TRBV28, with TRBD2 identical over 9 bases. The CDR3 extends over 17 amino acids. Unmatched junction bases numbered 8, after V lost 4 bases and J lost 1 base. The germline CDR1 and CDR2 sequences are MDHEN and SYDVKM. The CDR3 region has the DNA TGTGCCAGCAGTTCCCAACGACTAGCGGTATCCTACAATGAGCAGTTCTTC. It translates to CASSSQRLAVSYNEQFF. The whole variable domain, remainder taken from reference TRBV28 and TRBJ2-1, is DVKVTQSSRYLVKRTGEKVFLECVQDMDHENMFWYRQDPGLGLRLIYFSYDVKMKEKGDIPEGYSVSREKKERFSLILESASTNQTSMYLCASSSQRLAVSYNEQFFGPGTRLTVL.

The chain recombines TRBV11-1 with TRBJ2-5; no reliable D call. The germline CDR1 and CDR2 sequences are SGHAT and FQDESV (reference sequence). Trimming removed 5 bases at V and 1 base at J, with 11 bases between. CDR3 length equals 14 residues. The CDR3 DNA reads TGTGCCAGCAGCCCTCTCCAGGCCCAAGAGACCCAGTACTTC. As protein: CASSPLQAQETQYF.

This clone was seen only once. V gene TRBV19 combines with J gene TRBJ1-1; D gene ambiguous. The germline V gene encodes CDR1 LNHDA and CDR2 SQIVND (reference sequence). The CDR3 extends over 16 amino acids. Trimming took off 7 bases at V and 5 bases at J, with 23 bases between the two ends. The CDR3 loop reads CASKVGGSLAGTEAFF. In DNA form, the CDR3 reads TGTGCCAGTAAGGTGGGTGGGAGCTTAGCGGGAACTGAAGCTTTCTTT.

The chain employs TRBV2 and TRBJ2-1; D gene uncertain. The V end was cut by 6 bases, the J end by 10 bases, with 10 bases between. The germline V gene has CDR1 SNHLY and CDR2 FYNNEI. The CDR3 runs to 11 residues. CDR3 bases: TGTGCCAGCAGGTACGGTCTAGAGCAGTTCTTC. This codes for CASRYGLEQFF.